The rows below give T cell receptor beta chains drawn from one sample of a study of graft-versus-host responses after intestinal transplantation. These receptors' antigens are unknown. Libraries were prepared by immunoSEQ multiplex PCR; TCRdb keeps only in-frame clonotypes and omits some of them. The sample lists about 88,000 clones, about 91% occurring once. Source: unstimulated CD4+ T cells sorted from spleen or lymph node cells, taken before transplant. The receptors here all came from a human donor who was the organ donor for an intestinal transplant. Each CDR3 is given with its conserved first and last residue. D genes are given only for firm matches. Where a row states a size, it is once, few, many or the class of an expanded clone; other rows omit it.

clone_size d_call j_call v_call cdr3_aa cdr3_nt
once TRBD2 TRBJ2-3 TRBV5-1 CASSLAGTSGADTQYF TGCGCCAGCAGCTTGGCAGGGACTAGCGGCGCAGATACGCAGTATTTT
- - TRBJ2-3 TRBV7-3 CASSPLTSSSTDTQYF TGTGCCAGCAGCCCACTTACTAGCAGTAGCACAGATACGCAGTATTTT
- - TRBJ2-3 TRBV5-8 CASIPWTTQGDTQYF TGTGCCTCCATCCCATGGACAACCCAGGGAGATACGCAGTATTTT
- TRBD1 TRBJ2-7 TRBV28 CASSPTDRDEQYF TGTGCCAGCAGTCCAACGGACAGGGACGAGCAGTACTTC
- TRBD1 TRBJ1-4 TRBV5-6 CASSPGQGGEKLFF TGTGCCAGCAGCCCCGGACAGGGGGGGGAAAAACTGTTTTTT
- - TRBJ2-7 TRBV25-1 CASSKQSSYEQYF TGTGCCAGCAGTAAACAAAGCTCCTACGAGCAGTACTTC
- - TRBJ1-3 TRBV29-1 CSVVLDSISGNTIYF TGCAGCGTTGTCCTGGACAGTATCTCTGGAAACACCATATATTTT
- TRBD1 TRBJ1-2 TRBV15 CATSTGQGNYGYTF TGTGCCACCAGCACTGGACAGGGCAACTATGGCTACACCTTC
- - TRBJ2-3 TRBV7-2 CASSLYSSTDTQYF TGTGCCAGCAGCTTATACAGTAGCACAGATACGCAGTATTTT
- - TRBJ1-1 TRBV5-4 CASSLTGYTEAFF TGTGCCAGCAGCTTGACAGGCTACACTGAAGCTTTCTTT
- TRBD2 TRBJ2-1 TRBV11-3 CASSLRLAGKQFF TGTGCCAGCAGCTTACGGCTAGCGGGAAAGCAGTTCTTC
- TRBD1 TRBJ1-4 TRBV5-1 CASSQAGTGGWKLFF TGCGCCAGCAGCCAAGCCGGGACAGGGGGCTGGAAACTGTTTTTT
- - TRBJ1-2 TRBV7-9 CASSLTLYYGYTF TGTGCCAGCAGCCTGACACTCTACTATGGCTACACCTTC
- - TRBJ1-5 TRBV5-1 CASSFDGTGYQPQHF TGCGCCAGCAGCTTCGATGGAACGGGGTATCAGCCCCAGCATTTT
- - TRBJ2-6 TRBV28 CASSSFRGAGANVLTF TGTGCCAGCAGTTCCTTCCGGGGGGCGGGGGCCAACGTCCTGACTTTC
once TRBD1 TRBJ1-2 TRBV10-3 CAISPAPGQGIYGYTF TGTGCCATCAGTCCCGCACCGGGACAGGGGATTTATGGCTACACCTTC
- TRBD2 TRBJ2-5 TRBV11-3 CASSLDSTGRGTQYF TGTGCCAGCAGCTTAGACTCAACGGGGAGGGGGACCCAGTACTTC
- TRBD2 TRBJ2-1 TRBV5-1 CASSFSLSGGTRAYEQFF TGCGCCAGCAGCTTTTCATTGAGTGGCGGGACTAGGGCTTATGAGCAGTTCTTC
- TRBD1 TRBJ1-6 TRBV5-1 CASSPDRGAAPLHF TGCGCCAGCAGCCCGGACAGGGGTGCGGCACCCCTCCACTTT
- TRBD1 TRBJ1-2 TRBV19 CASSMWTGGPEGYTF TGTGCCAGTAGTATGTGGACAGGGGGCCCGGAAGGCTACACCTTC
- - TRBJ2-3 TRBV15 CATSRVDYPFRDTQYF TGTGCCACCAGCAGAGTAGACTACCCTTTCAGAGATACGCAGTATTTT
- TRBD2 TRBJ2-7 TRBV5-1 CASSPGGTSGGETYEQYF TGCGCCAGCAGCCCCGGTGGGACTAGCGGGGGCGAGACCTACGAGCAGTACTTC
- - TRBJ1-2 TRBV18 CASSHGQRYGYTF TGTGCCAGCTCACACGGACAGCGCTATGGCTACACCTTC
- TRBD1 TRBJ1-3 TRBV29-1 CSVGGQGSGNTIYF TGCAGCGTTGGCGGACAGGGCTCTGGAAACACCATATATTTT
- - TRBJ1-2 TRBV28 CASNPTQGFYGYTF TGTGCCAGCAACCCCACTCAGGGGTTCTATGGCTACACCTTC
- - TRBJ1-2 TRBV19 CASRVLNYGYTF TGTGCCAGCAGGGTTTTAAACTATGGCTACACCTTC
- - TRBJ1-1 TRBV27 CASSNLWGRAFF TGTGCCAGCAGTAACCTCTGGGGCCGGGCTTTCTTT
- TRBD1 TRBJ2-2 TRBV30 CACSTGLDTGELFF TGTGCCTGTTCGACAGGGCTGGACACCGGGGAGCTGTTTTTT
once - TRBJ2-3 TRBV7-3 CASSLRGRVAGDTQYF TGTGCCAGCAGCTTAAGGGGCCGGGTGGCCGGAGATACGCAGTATTTT
- - TRBJ1-2 TRBV21-1 CASSKARDRSYGYTF TGTGCCAGCAGCAAAGCGAGGGACAGGTCTTATGGCTACACCTTC
- TRBD1 TRBJ1-5 TRBV28 CASRQGYSNQPQHF TGTGCCAGCAGACAGGGGTATAGCAATCAGCCCCAGCATTTT
few - TRBJ1-1 TRBV6-5 CASSYRQGLRNTEAFF TGTGCCAGCAGTTACAGGCAGGGGCTGCGGAACACTGAAGCTTTCTTT
once - TRBJ2-2 TRBV2 CASSVGGLNTGELFF TGTGCCAGCAGTGTGGGGGGTCTAAACACCGGGGAGCTGTTTTTT
once - TRBJ1-3 TRBV14 CASSPTTVFSGNTIYF TGTGCCAGCAGCCCCACGACAGTTTTCTCTGGAAACACCATATATTTT
- - TRBJ2-3 TRBV20-1 CSATVTDTQYF TGCAGTGCAACGGTCACAGATACGCAGTATTTT
- - TRBJ1-2 TRBV7-9 CASSPFDRVDYGYTF TGTGCCAGCAGCCCCTTTGACCGGGTGGACTATGGCTACACCTTC
once TRBD1 TRBJ2-1 TRBV5-4 CASSEPTWDRGSYNEQFF TGTGCCAGCAGCGAGCCCACTTGGGACAGGGGGTCCTACAATGAGCAGTTCTTC
- TRBD1 TRBJ1-5 TRBV2 CASRGGQGGNQPQHF TGTGCCAGCAGGGGGGGACAGGGAGGCAATCAGCCCCAGCATTTT
- - TRBJ2-5 TRBV5-1 CASSSQETQYF TGCGCCAGCAGCTCACAAGAGACCCAGTACTTC
- TRBD2 TRBJ2-1 TRBV15 CATSRVASGHSYNEQFF TGTGCCACCAGCAGAGTGGCTAGCGGGCATTCCTACAATGAGCAGTTCTTC
- - TRBJ1-1 TRBV15 CATSRGPGTPKVNTEAFF TGTGCCACCAGCAGAGGTCCCGGGACACCCAAAGTGAACACTGAAGCTTTCTTT
- - TRBJ2-6 TRBV10-3 CAISLTGPSGANVLTF TGTGCCATCAGTTTGACAGGACCCTCTGGGGCCAACGTCCTGACTTTC
once - TRBJ1-3 TRBV10-3 CAISGTTGNTIYF TGTGCCATCAGTGGGACAACTGGAAACACCATATATTTT
- - TRBJ1-1 TRBV5-4 CASSHRPGYWMVMNTEAFF TGTGCCAGCAGCCACCGCCCAGGGTACTGGATGGTGATGAACACTGAAGCTTTCTTT
- TRBD1 TRBJ2-7 TRBV12-5 CASGLAPGTGVLVVQYF TGTGCTAGTGGTTTGGCCCCCGGGACAGGGGTGTTAGTGGTTCAGTACTTC
- TRBD2 TRBJ2-7 TRBV9 CASSREGPSYEQYF TGTGCCAGCAGTAGGGAGGGGCCCTCTTACGAGCAGTACTTC
- - TRBJ2-7 TRBV10-1 CASSFGGGEQYF TGCGCCAGCAGTTTCGGCGGAGGAGAGCAGTACTTC
- TRBD2 TRBJ2-5 TRBV4-2 CASSQDPAGKETQYF TGTGCCAGCAGCCAAGACCCAGCGGGAAAAGAGACCCAGTACTTC
- - TRBJ1-6 TRBV12-5 CASGRDIFSPLHF TGTGCTAGTGGTCGGGACATCTTTTCACCCCTCCACTTT
once TRBD2 TRBJ2-5 TRBV11-3 CASSPGGRGFETQYF TGTGCCAGCAGCCCGGGGGGGCGGGGTTTTGAGACCCAGTACTTC